These 22 T cell receptor beta chains were sequenced from one sample in a study. TCRdb called the 5' RACE reads again in MiXCR, with one record for every CDR3 protein. The table lists about 6,000 distinct CDR3 sequences, 45% to 65% of them singletons, with 9% to 13% in the top ten. The sample taken for sequencing was naive CD4+ T cells sorted from blood. Subset specified: naive CD4+ T cells, CD4+CD45RA+CD25-. The receptors originated from a female donor with breast cancer.

The chain carries TRBV7-6 and TRBJ2-3; D gene unclear. Germline CDR1 SGHVS, CDR2 FNYEAQ. Trimming shortened V by 0 bases and J by 2 bases, and 3 bases separated the two germline ends. This CDR3 has 13 amino acids. CDR3 nucleotides: TGTGCCAGCAGCTTAGCTCCCACAGATACGCAGTATTTT. Its protein product is CASSLAPTDTQYF.

V gene TRBV20-1 combines with J gene TRBJ2-7; 8 bases line up with TRBD1. This CDR3 spans 14 amino acids. The germline CDR1 and CDR2 sequences are DFQATT and SNEGSKA (reference sequence). The V and J ends lost 6 bases and 3 bases, in that order; junction bases with no gene match: 10. CDR3 bases: TGCAGTGCCCCCGAACAGGGGGGCCTCTACGAGCAGTACTTC. It yields the protein CSAPEQGGLYEQYF.

This clonotype was found a few times. The gene calls are TRBV6-4 and TRBJ1-2; D ambiguous. In germline, CDR1 is MRHNA, CDR2 SNTAGT. The CDR3 consists of 13 residues. V dropped 3 bases and J dropped 5 bases, with 10 bases sitting between them. In nucleotides, the CDR3 is TGTGCCAGCAGTGAGAGGGTCGGATATGGCTACACCTTC. Translated, it gives CASSERVGYGYTF.

Only one count was recorded for this clonotype. The rearrangement links TRBV5-4 to TRBJ2-3; D remains unclear. Trimming removed 6 bases at V and 5 bases at J, with 13 bases between. The germline CDR1 and CDR2 sequences are SGHNT and YYREEE (reference sequence). There are 13 residues in the CDR3. The chain's CDR3 is CASNKQVEDTQYF. CDR3 DNA: TGTGCCAGCAACAAACAAGTAGAAGATACGCAGTATTTT.

The V call is TRBV12-3 or TRBV12-4, the J call TRBJ1-3, with D possibly being TRBD1 (6 bases). This CDR3 comprises 13 residues. The V and J ends lost 10 bases and 11 bases respectively, with 21 bases between them. CDR3 loop: CATKQGSPRAIYF. The CDR3 DNA sequence: TGTGCCACCAAACAGGGTTCTCCGAGAGCCATATATTTT.

This chain connects TRBV11-2 to TRBJ2-1; D gene ambiguous. V was trimmed by 6 bases and J by 7 bases, leaving 10 bases between them. CDR1 and CDR2 (germline): SGHAT, FQNNGV. This CDR3 contains 12 residues. This chain's CDR3 is CASSLEPNEQFF. In DNA, the CDR3 is TGTGCCAGCAGTCTTGAACCAAATGAGCAGTTCTTC. Together with reference TRBV11-2 and TRBJ2-1, the CDR3 gives the full variable domain: EAGVAQSPRYKIIEKRQSVAFWCNPISGHATLYWYQQILGQGPKLLIQFQNNGVVDDSQLPKDRFSAERLKGVDSTLKIQPAKLEDSAVYLCASSLEPNEQFFGPGTRLTVL.

The chain couples TRBV7-9 to TRBJ2-2; D perhaps matches TRBD1 (5 bases). CDR3 size: 15 residues. Germline V gene sequence: CDR1 SEHNR, CDR2 FQNEAQ (reference sequence). The V end lost 5 bases, the J end lost 2 bases, and 12 bases lay between the germline ends. CDR3: CASSPRDSNTGELFF. The CDR3, as DNA: TGTGCCAGCAGCCCACGAGACAGTAACACCGGGGAGCTGTTTTTT.

There are a few counts of this clonotype. The chain recombines TRBV5-4 with TRBJ2-1; D is ambiguous. The CDR3 loop spans 11 amino acids. Trimming took 1 base from V and 6 from J, leaving 2 bases between them. Germline values: CDR1 SGHNT, CDR2 YYREEE (reference sequence). This CDR3 reads CASSLLNEQFF. The DNA for the CDR3 is TGTGCCAGCAGCTTGCTCAATGAGCAGTTCTTC.

The chain joins TRBV5-1 to TRBJ2-1; D call uncertain. Deletions cut 5 bases from V and 4 bases from J, with 7 bases between. Germline V gene data show CDR1 as SGHRS and CDR2 as YFSETQ. This CDR3 is built from 12 residues. CDR3 loop: CASRVGYNEQFF. CDR3 sequence (DNA): TGCGCCAGCAGGGTGGGGTACAATGAGCAGTTCTTC.

V and J are TRBV20-1 and TRBJ2-7; TRBD1 or TRBD2 may be the D gene (5 bases each). In germline, CDR1 is DFQATT, CDR2 SNEGSKA (reference sequence). Trimming pared 5 bases from V and 5 bases from J, leaving 10 bases between. CDR3 size: 11 residues. The CDR3 DNA is TGCAGTGCTCTTCGGGGACACGAGCAGTACTTC. This translates into CSALRGHEQYF.

In nucleotides, the CDR3 is TGCAGTGCTGAGGGGACCCTGTACTACGAGCAGTACTTC. Translation gives CSAEGTLYYEQYF. V usage is TRBV20-1 and J usage is TRBJ2-7, with D perhaps TRBD1 or TRBD2 (5 bases each). Germline V gene sequence: CDR1 DFQATT, CDR2 SNEGSKA (reference sequence). This CDR3 comprises 13 residues. V lost 5 bases and J 3 bases, leaving 14 bases between the germline ends.

The V and J genes are TRBV4-3 and TRBJ2-3; no firm D call. V was cut by 1 base and J by 2 bases, with 13 bases left in between. Per the germline V gene, CDR1 is LGHNA and CDR2 is YSLEER. The CDR3 is 16 amino acids. The CDR3 sequence is CASSQVESRYTDTQYF. As DNA, the CDR3 is TGCGCCAGCAGCCAAGTGGAATCACGATACACAGATACGCAGTATTTT.

With respect to this clonotype: One end of the junction is discordant with germline, which a read error may explain. The CDR3 DNA reads TGTGCCAGCAGTTACTCCGAGGGGACAGGGCTCTCTAATTTT. Translating it yields CASSYSEGTGLSNF. The chain is built from TRBV6-2 or TRBV6-3 and TRBJ2-3; TRBD1 matches at 9 bases. The CDR3 is 14 residues long. Germline CDR1 and CDR2: MNHEY and SVGEGT.

V gene TRBV20-1 combines with J gene TRBJ2-1, with a possible D match to TRBD1 (6 bases). V lost 4 bases and J lost 4, with 14 bases in between. The CDR3 sequence is 14 residues long. CDR1 is DFQATT and CDR2 is SNEGSKA in the germline V gene (reference sequence). CDR3 in DNA: TGCAGTGCTAAAGGGACAAGCAATTACAATGAGCAGTTCTTC. Its protein product is CSAKGTSNYNEQFF.

The chain employs TRBV7-2 and TRBJ2-5; D might be TRBD2 (5 bases). The CDR3 is made up of 17 amino acids. The V end lost 1 base, the J end lost 2 bases, and 17 bases lay between the germline ends. CDR1 is SGHTA and CDR2 is FQGNSA in the germline V gene. The CDR3 DNA reads as TGTGCCAGCAGCTTAGGTCCCAAAATAGCGTTTCAAGAGACCCAGTACTTC. Amino acids: CASSLGPKIAFQETQYF.

The gene calls are TRBV6-2 or TRBV6-3 and TRBJ1-2; D perhaps matches TRBD1 (5 bases). The CDR3 totals 13 residues. CDR1 is MNHEY, CDR2 SVGEGT, per germline. The V gene lost 6 bases and the J gene lost 7 bases, with 15 bases spanning the gap. The CDR3 loop reads CASRLQDVGGYTF. For the CDR3, the DNA is TGTGCCAGCAGACTACAGGACGTTGGTGGCTACACCTTC.

The chain recombines TRBV6-1 with TRBJ2-7; no reliable D call. The CDR3 runs to 14 residues. CDR1 is MNHNS, CDR2 SASEGT, per germline. Here the CDR3 reads CASCSSPDLCEQCV. CDR3 bases: TGTGCCAGCTGTAGTAGCCCGGACCTCTGCGAGCAGTGCGTC.

This clonotype was observed a few times. The J gene is TRBJ2-3, the V gene TRBV6-2 or TRBV6-3; 10 bases agree with TRBD2. CDR1 is MNHEY and CDR2 is SVGEGT in the germline V gene. This CDR3 contains 16 residues. J lost 4 bases, V lost 6 bases, and 10 bases had no gene match. The DNA of the CDR3 is TGTGCCAGCAGCCAACATAGCGGGAGGCCGTCAGATACGCAGTATTTT. Translation gives CASSQHSGRPSDTQYF.

This clonotype was observed a handful of times. The chain links TRBV20-1 to TRBJ2-3, with TRBD2 as a possible D gene (6 bases). Trimming removed 3 bases at V and 1 base at J, with 8 bases between. The CDR3 consists of 13 residues. Looked up from germline, CDR1 is DFQATT and CDR2 is SNEGSKA (reference sequence). The CDR3 nucleotides read TGCAGTGCTAGCGGGAGAGGCACAGATACGCAGTATTTT. As protein: CSASGRGTDTQYF.

The chain links TRBV27 to TRBJ2-7, with D possibly TRBD2 on 5 matching bases. This CDR3 is 15 amino acids long. Trimming stripped 5 bases from V and 4 bases from J, with 18 bases between. Germline V lookup: CDR1 MNHEY, CDR2 SMNVEV (reference sequence). The CDR3 spells CASSARRTPLYEQYF. Here the CDR3 DNA reads TGTGCCAGCAGTGCCCGGAGGACCCCCCTTTACGAGCAGTACTTC.

This clonotype turned up a few times. The rearrangement joins TRBV28 to TRBJ2-7, with 7 bases fitting TRBD1. This CDR3 has 15 residues. After removal of 8 bases from V and 0 bases from J, the junction contained 10 bases not matched to a gene. Germline CDR1 MDHEN, CDR2 SYDVKM. The CDR3 spells CASSQRQGVSYEQYF. The CDR3 bases are TGTGCCAGCTCCCAGAGGCAGGGGGTCTCCTACGAGCAGTACTTC.

In this sample, this clonotype turned up a few times. The V call is TRBV2, the J call TRBJ1-1; D remains ambiguous. The length of the CDR3 is 13 residues. The ends were cut back, 5 bases at V and 0 bases at J, with 7 bases in the middle. Germline-derived CDR1 and CDR2 are SNHLY and FYNNEI. The CDR3 region has the DNA TGTGCCAGCAGTTCGACGGTGAACACTGAAGCTTTCTTT. This encodes CASSSTVNTEAFF.